This passage covers 26 T cell receptor beta chains from one sample sequenced in a study of cytomegalovirus exposure and HLA in healthy donors. This PCR relied on a set of 60 Vbeta primers and 13 Jbeta primers. The method was immunoSEQ multiplex PCR; TCRdb's version includes in-frame clones alone and lacks a portion of them. The table shows under 90,000 clones, with 70% occurring only once. The specimen was PBMCs. The receptors here all came from a woman in her 50s in good health and CMV-seropositive.

There are many counts of this clone. V gene TRBV2 combines with J gene TRBJ1-1, with 9 nucleotides matching TRBD1. V shed 6 bases and J 2 bases; nucleotides not matched to a gene: 4. Germline V gene data show CDR1 as SNHLY and CDR2 as FYNNEI. This CDR3 is built from 14 residues. CDR3 in DNA: TGTGCCAGCAGAAGGGGACAGGGCAACACTGAAGCTTTCTTT. Translated, it gives CASRRGQGNTEAFF.

This chain links TRBV4-3 with TRBJ1-1, with 7 bases aligning to TRBD1. This CDR3 contains 15 residues. Trimming cost V 3 bases and J 5 bases; bases outside gene matches: 9. Per germline, CDR1 LGHNA and CDR2 YSLEER. Here the CDR3 DNA reads TGCGCCAGCAGCCAGGGACAGTTCGGCGCGACTGAAGCTTTCTTT. Translation: CASSQGQFGATEAFF.

By proportion, this clone is medium-sized. This rearrangement joins TRBV6-1 to TRBJ1-1; 7 nucleotides line up with TRBD1. Trimming took 0 bases from V and 1 from J; bases not matched to a gene: 2. This CDR3 is built from 15 residues. Germline CDR1 is MNHNS and CDR2 is SASEGT. CDR3 amino acids: CASSEADRWNTEAFF. CDR3 coding DNA: TGTGCCAGCAGTGAAGCGGACAGGTGGAACACTGAAGCTTTCTTT.

This clone was found once. The rearrangement links TRBV7-6 to TRBJ1-5; no clear D gene. Looked up from germline, CDR1 is SGHVS and CDR2 is FNYEAQ. The CDR3 extends over 13 amino acids. V lost 2 bases to trimming and J lost 5 bases, with 7 bases between them. Written as DNA, the CDR3 is TGTGCCAGCAGCTTATTGCGTGATCAGCCCCAGCATTTT. Translating it yields CASSLLRDQPQHF. Based on the CDR3 plus reference TRBV7-6 and TRBJ1-5, the full variable domain is GAGVSQSPRYKVTKRGQDVALRCDPISGHVSLYWYRQALGQGPEFLTYFNYEAQQDKSGLPNDRFSAERPEGSISTLTIQRTEQRDSAMYRCASSLLRDQPQHFGDGTRLSIL.

V is TRBV28 and J is TRBJ1-2, with no clear D. The CDR3 is 13 residues long. The V gene lost 6 bases and the J gene lost 4 bases, with 12 bases spanning the gap. The V gene's germline CDR1 is MDHEN and CDR2 SYDVKM. CDR3 region: CASRSGRTYGYTF. CDR3 coding DNA: TGTGCCAGCAGAAGCGGACGGACCTATGGCTACACCTTC.

This clone was seen once. The chain employs TRBV5-1 and TRBJ2-3; 10 nucleotides align to TRBD2. Germline assignment: CDR1 SGHRS and CDR2 YFSETQ. The CDR3 is 19 residues long. Losses at the gene ends were 5 bases for V and 4 bases for J; bases not matched to a gene: 19. CDR3 coding DNA: TGCGCCAGCAGAGTAGCGGGAGGAACCTCCGTCCATGGAGCAGATACGCAGTATTTT. Protein: CASRVAGGTSVHGADTQYF.

V is TRBV6-6 and J is TRBJ2-7; a possible D gene is TRBD2 (6 bases). V shed 4 bases and J shed 2 bases, with 15 bases lying between them. The CDR3 loop spans 15 amino acids. The germline CDR1 and CDR2 sequences are MNHNY and SVGAGI (reference sequence). The CDR3 nucleotides are TGTGCCAGCAGTTTTCACCGGGACTCAGCCTACGAGCAGTACTTC. Translated: CASSFHRDSAYEQYF.

CDR3 sequence: CASRTGTGTTEAFF. For the CDR3, the DNA is TGCGCCAGCAGAACCGGGACAGGGACCACTGAAGCTTTCTTT. The gene calls are TRBV5-1 and TRBJ1-1; TRBD1 matches at 9 bases. Germline V gene sequence: CDR1 SGHRS, CDR2 YFSETQ. The CDR3 spans 14 residues. Trimming removed 5 bases from V and 4 bases from J; junction bases left unmatched: 6.

The chain employs TRBV27 and TRBJ2-7; 7 bases map to TRBD1. V lost 7 bases and J lost 1; bases outside the gene matches: 4. The CDR3 has 13 amino acids. CDR1 MNHEY and CDR2 SMNVEV come from the germline V gene (reference sequence). The chain's CDR3 is CASTLRGSYEQYF. The CDR3 nucleotides are TGTGCCAGCACACTCAGGGGGTCCTACGAGCAGTACTTC.

This clone was observed a single time. The rearrangement uses TRBV14 and TRBJ1-6, with D possibly being TRBD1 (5 bases). Per germline, CDR1 SGHDN and CDR2 FVKESK. The CDR3 consists of 15 residues. Trimming stripped 4 bases from V and 6 bases from J, with 13 bases between. CDR3 protein: CASSPHATANSPLHF. In DNA form, the CDR3 reads TGTGCCAGCAGCCCTCATGCGACAGCTAATTCACCCCTCCACTTT.

This clone occurred a few times. The gene calls are TRBV10-1 and TRBJ2-2, with D possibly being TRBD1 (5 bases). This CDR3 is 17 amino acids long. The V and J ends lost 3 bases and 5 bases respectively, with 19 bases between them. Germline loops: CDR1 WNHNN, CDR2 SYGVQD (reference sequence). CDR3: CASSDPIPGRETGELFF. DNA for the CDR3: TGCGCCAGCAGTGATCCGATACCGGGCAGGGAAACCGGGGAGCTGTTTTTT.

This sequence joins TRBV5-6 and TRBJ2-3; TRBD2 matches at 12 bases. Unmatched junction bases numbered 5, after V lost 1 base and J lost 5 bases. The CDR3 has 16 amino acids. Per the germline V gene, CDR1 is SGHDT and CDR2 is YYEEEE. Here the CDR3 DNA reads TGTGCCAGCAGCTTGAGGGGACTAGCGGGCCGAGATACGCAGTATTTT. This encodes CASSLRGLAGRDTQYF.

This chain uses TRBV7-9 with TRBJ2-3, with 10 bases matching TRBD2. Trimming removed 5 bases from V and 4 bases from J; junction bases left unmatched: 9. Germline V CDR1 and CDR2: SEHNR, FQNEAQ (reference sequence). The CDR3 extends over 16 amino acids. The DNA of the CDR3 is TGTGCCAGCAGCCCCTCAAGCGGGGGGGGCCCAGATACGCAGTATTTT. Its translation: CASSPSSGGGPDTQYF.

The chain links TRBV15 to TRBJ2-7; 8 nucleotides match TRBD1. Germline CDR1 and CDR2: LNHNV and YYDKDF (reference sequence). The CDR3 totals 15 residues. V was clipped by 2 bases and J by 7 bases; unmatched bases: 10. This chain's CDR3 is CATSRRDRPVWEQYF. CDR3 in DNA: TGTGCCACCAGCAGAAGGGACAGGCCAGTTTGGGAGCAGTACTTC.

This clone came up a few times. The chain couples TRBV7-9 to TRBJ2-5; 8 bases agree with TRBD2. This CDR3 spans 17 amino acids. J was trimmed by 2 bases and V by 1 base; bases with no gene match: 9. The germline V gene encodes CDR1 SEHNR and CDR2 FQNEAQ (reference sequence). The CDR3, as DNA: TGTGCCAGCAGCTTAGGCCGGGGCGGGGGGATTCAAGAGACCCAGTACTTC. This codes for CASSLGRGGGIQETQYF.

The chain is built from TRBV12-5 and TRBJ2-1, with TRBD1 matching over 7 bases. The CDR3 loop spans 15 amino acids. Germline V gives CDR1 LGHNT, CDR2 FRNRAP. The V gene end was trimmed by 1 base and the J gene end by 12 bases; junction bases not matched to a gene: 12. CDR3: CASGLGPGQSYPQFF. CDR3 in DNA: TGTGCTAGTGGTTTGGGCCCGGGACAGAGCTACCCGCAGTTCTTC.

The chain combines TRBV7-9 with TRBJ2-1; D gene unclear. CDR1 SEHNR and CDR2 FQNEAQ come from the germline V gene (reference sequence). The CDR3 sequence is 11 residues long. V was pared by 4 bases and J by 9 bases, with 7 bases between. CDR3 DNA: TGTGCCAGCAGCTCGGTAGTTGAGCAGTTCTTC. It codes for CASSSVVEQFF. The complete variable domain, with remaining parts taken from reference TRBV7-9 and TRBJ2-1, reads DTGVSQNPRHKITKRGQNVTFRCDPISEHNRLYWYRQTLGQGPEFLTYFQNEAQLEKSRLLSDRFSAERPKGSFSTLEIQRTEQGDSAMYLCASSSVVEQFFGPGTRLTVL.

The chain uses TRBV5-6 and TRBJ2-7, with D uncertain. Germline CDR1 SGHDT, CDR2 YYEEEE. V was clipped by 1 base and J by 0 bases, with 11 bases between them. The CDR3 totals 15 residues. CDR3 nucleotides: TGTGCCAGCAGCTTGTTTATGGGCTCCTCCTACGAGCAGTACTTC. This sequence encodes CASSLFMGSSYEQYF.

The gene calls are TRBV5-4 and TRBJ2-6; the match to TRBD1 covers 8 bases. The CDR3 is 16 amino acids. Germline-derived CDR1 and CDR2 are SGHNT and YYREEE (reference sequence). Unmatched junction bases numbered 5, after V lost 4 bases and J lost 2 bases. In DNA form, the CDR3 reads TGTGCCAGCAGCGAGGCAGGGGGCGCTGGGGCCAACGTCCTGACTTTC. This translates into CASSEAGGAGANVLTF.

CDR3 loop: CASSQAASGEQFF. The CDR3 coding sequence is TGTGCCAGCAGCCAAGCCGCCTCCGGTGAGCAGTTCTTC. This sequence joins TRBV14 and TRBJ2-1; no clear D gene. Trimming removed 1 base at V and 9 bases at J, with 10 bases between. The CDR3 runs to 13 residues. CDR1 and CDR2 (germline): SGHDN, FVKESK.

This clone was observed a handful of times. DNA for the CDR3: TGTGCCAGCTCACCACCGGGAGCCTACCGGGATCAGCCCCAGCATTTT. This translates into CASSPPGAYRDQPQHF. The gene calls are TRBV18 and TRBJ1-5; D is unclear. This CDR3 is built from 16 residues. Germline CDR1 and CDR2: KGHSH and LQKENI. The V gene lost 0 bases and the J gene lost 5 bases, with 14 bases spanning the gap.

The V and J genes are TRBV28 and TRBJ2-4; D not certain. Germline CDR1 and CDR2: MDHEN and SYDVKM. V shed 6 bases and J shed 2 bases, with 14 bases lying between them. This CDR3 has 15 amino acids. CDR3 in DNA: TGTGCCAGCAGGATAACACGTTTTACCAAAAACATTCAGTACTTC. This encodes CASRITRFTKNIQYF.

The V gene is TRBV5-1, the J gene TRBJ1-4, with 8 nucleotides matching TRBD1. The CDR3 is 15 amino acids. V trimming: 4 bases; J trimming: 6 bases; junction bases outside the gene matches: 8. Germline V gene lookup returns CDR1 SGHRS and CDR2 YFSETQ. The chain's CDR3 is CASSRQGLVDEKLFF. CDR3 bases: TGCGCCAGCAGCCGACAGGGGCTAGTAGATGAAAAACTGTTTTTT.

V usage is TRBV7-2 and J usage is TRBJ2-1; TRBD2 is a possible D gene (5 bases). V lost 5 bases and J lost 0, with 11 bases in between. This CDR3 comprises 15 residues. The germline CDR1 and CDR2 sequences are SGHTA and FQGNSA. As DNA, the CDR3 is TGTGCCAGCAGCCTTAGAGGGAGCTCCTACAATGAGCAGTTCTTC. Residues: CASSLRGSSYNEQFF. Full variable domain (remainder filled in from reference TRBV7-2 and TRBJ2-1): GAGVSQSPSNKVTEKGKDVELRCDPISGHTALYWYRQSLGQGLEFLIYFQGNSAPDKSGLPSDRFSAERTGGSVSTLTIQRTQQEDSAVYLCASSLRGSSYNEQFFGPGTRLTVL.

This clone was detected only a few times. The V gene is TRBV5-6, the J gene TRBJ2-3; 13 positions match TRBD2. The V and J ends lost 3 bases and 2 bases, in that order; junction bases with no gene match: 12. Germline loops: CDR1 SGHDT, CDR2 YYEEEE. CDR3 length: 19 amino acids. Written as DNA, the CDR3 is TGTGCCAGCAGCTATACTAGCGGGGGGGCCGGCCTCTTCACAGATACGCAGTATTTT. Translating it yields CASSYTSGGAGLFTDTQYF. The whole variable domain, filled in from reference TRBV5-6 and TRBJ2-3, reads DAGVTQSPTHLIKTRGQQVTLRCSPKSGHDTVSWYQQALGQGPQFIFQYYEEEERQRGNFPDRFSGHQFPNYSSELNVNALLLGDSALYLCASSYTSGGAGLFTDTQYFGPGTRLTVL.

The genes are TRBV28 and TRBJ1-5; 7 bases are a match to TRBD1. Germline values: CDR1 MDHEN, CDR2 SYDVKM. The CDR3 totals 13 residues. V lost 10 bases and J lost 0; bases outside the gene matches: 3. The CDR3 bases are TGTGCCACCGACAGGGATAGCAATCAGCCCCAGCATTTT. The encoded protein is CATDRDSNQPQHF.